The 17 T cell receptor beta chains presented below share a single source sample, sequenced in a study of CXCR3-negative and CXCR3-positive naive CD8 T cells (dated by TCRdb to between 2017 and 2020). Results the study describes overall, beyond this receptor: TRB CDR3s from CXCR3-positive naive cells showed higher hydrophobicity (lower Kidera factor 4), lower energy, and higher strength and volume indices than CXCR3-negative naive cells.

These receptors' targets are unknown. Sequencer: NextSeq 550. The Human TCR Profiling Kit (MiLaboratory) was used to make UMI-labeled 5' RACE TRB cDNA libraries. The reads underwent TCRdb reprocessing, giving one record for each CDR3 protein sequence and no DNA. The sample's records list around 120,000 distinct CDR3 sequences. Roughly 0.59% of the sample is in the top ten clones. The sequenced sample was naive CXCR3+ CD8+ T cells from blood. The sample's cell subset or site label, decoded: CD45RO-CCR7+CD27+CD95- naive CD8+ T cells expressing CXCR3 (TNR3+). Receptors were obtained from a human donor in good health. Some clones in this sample may be carry-over from other donors' samples.

The chain recombines TRBV7-9 with TRBJ2-7. The CDR3 covers 12 residues. Germline CDR1 is SEHNR and CDR2 is FQNEAQ (reference sequence). The CDR3 loop is CASSRDLYEQYF.

The chain is built from TRBV13 and TRBJ1-2. The CDR3 is made up of 16 amino acids. Germline V gives CDR1 PRHDT, CDR2 FYEKMQ (reference sequence). CDR3 region: CASSLGVGSFLYGYTF. Complete variable domain (other parts from reference TRBV13 and TRBJ1-2): AAGVIQSPRHLIKEKRETATLKCYPIPRHDTVYWYQQGPGQDPQFLISFYEKMQSDKGSIPDRFSAQQFSDYHSELNMSSLELGDSALYFCASSLGVGSFLYGYTFGSGTRLTVV.

This chain links TRBV23-1 with TRBJ2-2. TRBV23-1 is labeled an ORF, and its function is uncertain. This CDR3 comprises 16 residues. CDR3: CASSHHRTGETGELFF.

This chain uses TRBV29-1 with TRBJ2-1. Per the germline V gene, CDR1 is SQVTM and CDR2 is ANQGSEA. The CDR3 length is 13 residues. The CDR3 spells CSVERQNYNEQFF.

The V gene is TRBV7-9, the J gene TRBJ1-4. Per germline, CDR1 SEHNR and CDR2 FQNEAQ (reference sequence). The CDR3 contains 12 residues. CDR3 residues: CASSSFGEKLFF. The complete variable domain, with remaining parts taken from reference TRBV7-9 and TRBJ1-4, reads DTGVSQNPRHKITKRGQNVTFRCDPISEHNRLYWYRQTLGQGPEFLTYFQNEAQLEKSRLLSDRFSAERPKGSFSTLEIQRTEQGDSAMYLCASSSFGEKLFFGSGTQLSVL.

The chain links TRBV14 to TRBJ2-7; no DNA is available, so the TRBD1 call from TCRdb remains unchecked. Germline-derived CDR1 and CDR2 are SGHDN and FVKESK. The CDR3 sequence is 15 residues long. This CDR3 is CASSPLDRGTREQYF.

V usage is TRBV7-2 and J usage is TRBJ2-7; without DNA, the TCRdb call of TRBD1 cannot be checked. CDR3 length equals 18 residues. CDR1 is SGHTA, CDR2 FQGNSA, per germline. CDR3 region: CASSSQADSTEITYEQYF.

The gene calls are TRBV3-1 and TRBJ1-1. CDR3 length: 14 amino acids. Germline V gene data show CDR1 as LGHDT and CDR2 as YNNKEL (reference sequence). CDR3 loop: CASSHPGGKVEAFF.

The chain has TRBV6-5 and TRBJ1-2; TCRdb's D call of TRBD1 is untestable without DNA. The CDR3 is 15 amino acids. Germline V gives CDR1 MNHEY, CDR2 SVGAGI. CDR3 loop: CASRYGDSPSYGYTF.

The chain couples TRBV5-1 to TRBJ2-7. CDR1 is SGHRS, CDR2 YFSETQ, per germline. The CDR3 extends over 14 amino acids. CDR3 loop: CASSLEKGSYEQYF. Combining the CDR3 with reference TRBV5-1 and TRBJ2-7 gives the whole variable domain KAGVTQTPRYLIKTRGQQVTLSCSPISGHRSVSWYQQTPGQGLQFLFEYFSETQRNKGNFPGRFSGRQFSNSRSEMNVSTLELGDSALYLCASSLEKGSYEQYFGPGTRLTVT.

The V and J genes are TRBV9 and TRBJ2-3. The CDR3 runs 13 residues. Germline V lookup: CDR1 SGDLS, CDR2 YYNGEE. The CDR3 here is CASSVAGLDTQYF. The whole variable domain, filled in from reference TRBV9 and TRBJ2-3, reads DSGVTQTPKHLITATGQRVTLRCSPRSGDLSVYWYQQSLDQGLQFLIQYYNGEERAKGNILERFSAQQFPDLHSELNLSSLELGDSALYFCASSVAGLDTQYFGPGTRLTVL.

The chain carries TRBV7-9 and TRBJ2-6. CDR3 length: 15 residues. CDR1 SEHNR and CDR2 FQNEAQ come from the germline V gene (reference sequence). CDR3 protein: CASSLLISGANVLTF.

The chain is built from TRBV29-1 and TRBJ2-7; absent DNA, TCRdb's TRBD1 call cannot be checked. The CDR3 runs 14 residues. Per the germline V gene, CDR1 is SQVTM and CDR2 is ANQGSEA. CDR3 region: CSVEDFEGSGEQYF.

This chain joins TRBV29-1 and TRBJ2-3; there is no DNA to check the TCRdb D call of TRBD2. Germline-derived CDR1 and CDR2 are SQVTM and ANQGSEA. The CDR3 has 15 amino acids. The CDR3 loop is CSVEQAGYSTDTQYF.

The V gene is TRBV6-2 or TRBV6-3, the J gene TRBJ2-1. Germline V gives CDR1 MNHEY, CDR2 SVGEGT. The CDR3 is 15 residues long. The CDR3 region is CASSYLRGSYNEQFF.

The rearrangement uses TRBV9 and TRBJ2-1; the TRBD2 assignment by TCRdb is unverifiable without DNA. Germline loops: CDR1 SGDLS, CDR2 YYNGEE. CDR3 length: 14 residues. CDR3 sequence: CASSVDGSVYEQFF.

The rearrangement uses TRBV15 and TRBJ1-1; TCRdb designates TRBD1, a call that cannot be tested without DNA. The CDR3 runs to 14 residues. Germline V gene lookup returns CDR1 LNHNV and CDR2 YYDKDF (reference sequence). The chain's CDR3 is CATSRPGANTEAFF. The entire variable domain, with the rest obtained from reference TRBV15 and TRBJ1-1, is as follows: DAMVIQNPRYQVTQFGKPVTLSCSQTLNHNVMYWYQQKSSQAPKLLFHYYDKDFNNEADTPDNFQSRRPNTSFCFLDIRSPGLGDTAMYLCATSRPGANTEAFFGQGTRLTVV.